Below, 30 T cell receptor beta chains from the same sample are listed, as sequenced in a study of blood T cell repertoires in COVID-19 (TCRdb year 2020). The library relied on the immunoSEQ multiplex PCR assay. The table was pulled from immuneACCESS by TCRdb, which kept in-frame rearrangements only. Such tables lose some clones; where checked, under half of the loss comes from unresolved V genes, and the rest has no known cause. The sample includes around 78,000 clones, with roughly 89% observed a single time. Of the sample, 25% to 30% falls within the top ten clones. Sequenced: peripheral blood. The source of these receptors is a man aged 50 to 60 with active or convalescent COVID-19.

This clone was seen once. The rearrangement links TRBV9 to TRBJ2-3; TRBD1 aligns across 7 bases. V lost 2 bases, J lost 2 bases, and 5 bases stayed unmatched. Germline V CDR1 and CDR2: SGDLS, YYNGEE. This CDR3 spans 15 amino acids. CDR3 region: CASSVKTGITDTQYF. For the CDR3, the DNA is TGTGCCAGCAGCGTGAAGACAGGGATCACAGATACGCAGTATTTT. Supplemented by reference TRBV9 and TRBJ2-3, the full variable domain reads DSGVTQTPKHLITATGQRVTLRCSPRSGDLSVYWYQQSLDQGLQFLIQYYNGEERAKGNILERFSAQQFPDLHSELNLSSLELGDSALYFCASSVKTGITDTQYFGPGTRLTVL.

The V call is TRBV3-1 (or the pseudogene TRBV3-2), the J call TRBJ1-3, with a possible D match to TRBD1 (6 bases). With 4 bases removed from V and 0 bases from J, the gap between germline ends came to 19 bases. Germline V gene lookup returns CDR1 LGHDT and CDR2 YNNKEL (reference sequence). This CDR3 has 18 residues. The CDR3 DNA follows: TGTGCCAGCAGCCCCCTGGGACATTTCCAGAGCTCTGGAAACACCATATATTTT. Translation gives CASSPLGHFQSSGNTIYF.

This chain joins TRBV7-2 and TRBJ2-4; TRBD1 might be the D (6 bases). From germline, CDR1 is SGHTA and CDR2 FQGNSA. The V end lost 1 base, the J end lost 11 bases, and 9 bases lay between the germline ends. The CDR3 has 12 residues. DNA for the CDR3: TGTGCCAGCAGCTTAGACAGGGTCTTTCAGTACTTC. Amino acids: CASSLDRVFQYF.

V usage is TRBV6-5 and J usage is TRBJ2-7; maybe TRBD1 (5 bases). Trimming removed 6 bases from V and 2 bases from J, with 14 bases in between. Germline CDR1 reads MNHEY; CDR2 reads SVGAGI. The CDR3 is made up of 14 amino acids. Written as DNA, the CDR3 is TGTGCCAGCAGCCCAGGACATGTCGCCTACGAGCAGTACTTC. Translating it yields CASSPGHVAYEQYF.

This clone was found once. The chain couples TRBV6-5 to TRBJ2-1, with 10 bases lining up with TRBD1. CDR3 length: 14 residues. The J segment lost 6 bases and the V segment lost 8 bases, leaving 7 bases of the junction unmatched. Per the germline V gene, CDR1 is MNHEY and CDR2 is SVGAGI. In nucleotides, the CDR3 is TGTGCCAGCCATGGACAGGGGGGTGCCAATGAGCAGTTCTTC. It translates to CASHGQGGANEQFF.

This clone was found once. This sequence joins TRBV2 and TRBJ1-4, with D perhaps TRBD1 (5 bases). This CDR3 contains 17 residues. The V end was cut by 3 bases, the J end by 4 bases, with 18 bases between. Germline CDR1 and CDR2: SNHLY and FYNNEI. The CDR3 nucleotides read TGTGCCAGCAGTGATTTGGCTTCGGGGGGAGTTAATGAAAAACTGTTTTTT. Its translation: CASSDLASGGVNEKLFF.

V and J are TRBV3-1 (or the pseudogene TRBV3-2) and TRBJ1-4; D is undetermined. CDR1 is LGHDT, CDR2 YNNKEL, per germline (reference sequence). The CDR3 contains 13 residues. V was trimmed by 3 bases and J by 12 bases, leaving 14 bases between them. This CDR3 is CASSHPGGWELFF. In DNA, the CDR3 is TGTGCCAGCAGCCACCCCGGCGGCTGGGAACTGTTTTTT.

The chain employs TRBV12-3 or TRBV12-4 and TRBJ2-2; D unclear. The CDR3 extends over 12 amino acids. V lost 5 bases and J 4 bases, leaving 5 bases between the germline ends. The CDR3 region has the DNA TGTGCCAGCAGTCGAGCCACCGGGGAGCTGTTTTTT. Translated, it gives CASSRATGELFF.

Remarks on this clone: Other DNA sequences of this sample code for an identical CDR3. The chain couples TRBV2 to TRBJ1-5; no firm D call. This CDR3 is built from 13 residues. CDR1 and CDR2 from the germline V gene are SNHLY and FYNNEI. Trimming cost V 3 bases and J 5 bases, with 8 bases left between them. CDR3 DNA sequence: TGTGCCAGCAGTGAGGGCAGATATCAGCCCCAGCATTTT. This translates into CASSEGRYQPQHF.

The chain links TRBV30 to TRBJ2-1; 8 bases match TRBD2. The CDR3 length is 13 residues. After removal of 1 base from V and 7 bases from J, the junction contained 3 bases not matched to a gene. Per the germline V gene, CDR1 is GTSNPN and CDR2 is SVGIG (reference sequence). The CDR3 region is CAWSGTSWNEQFF. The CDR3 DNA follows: TGTGCCTGGAGTGGGACTAGCTGGAATGAGCAGTTCTTC.

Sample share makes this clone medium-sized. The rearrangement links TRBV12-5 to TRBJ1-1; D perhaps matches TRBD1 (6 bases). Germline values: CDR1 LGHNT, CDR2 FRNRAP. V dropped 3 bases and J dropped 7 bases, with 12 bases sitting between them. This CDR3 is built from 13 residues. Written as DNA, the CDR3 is TGTGCTAGTGGTTTAACAGGGCCCAATGAAGCTTTCTTT. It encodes CASGLTGPNEAFF.

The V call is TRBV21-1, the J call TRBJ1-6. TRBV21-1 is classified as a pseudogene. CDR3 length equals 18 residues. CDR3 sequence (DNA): TGTGCCAGCAACCGAATGGGCAGGAGCGGGCCTTATAATTCACCCCTCCACTTT. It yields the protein CASNRMGRSGPYNSPLHF.

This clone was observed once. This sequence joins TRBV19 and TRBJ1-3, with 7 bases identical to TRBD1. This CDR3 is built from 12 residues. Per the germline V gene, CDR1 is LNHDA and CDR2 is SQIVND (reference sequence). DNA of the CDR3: TGTGGTACAGGGGTCTCTGGAAACACCATATATTTT. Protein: CGTGVSGNTIYF.

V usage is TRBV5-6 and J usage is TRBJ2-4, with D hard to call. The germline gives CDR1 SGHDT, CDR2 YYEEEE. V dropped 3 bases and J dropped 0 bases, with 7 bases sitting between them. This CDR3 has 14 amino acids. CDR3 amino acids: CASSYTAAKNIQYF. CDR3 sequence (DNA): TGTGCCAGCAGCTATACAGCAGCCAAAAACATTCAGTACTTC.

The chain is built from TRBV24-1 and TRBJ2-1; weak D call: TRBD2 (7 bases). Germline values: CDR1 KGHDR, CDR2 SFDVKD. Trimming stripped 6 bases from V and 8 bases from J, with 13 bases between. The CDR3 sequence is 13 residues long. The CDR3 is CATSSGGRDEQFF. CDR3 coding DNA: TGTGCCACCAGTTCGGGGGGCCGCGATGAGCAGTTCTTC.

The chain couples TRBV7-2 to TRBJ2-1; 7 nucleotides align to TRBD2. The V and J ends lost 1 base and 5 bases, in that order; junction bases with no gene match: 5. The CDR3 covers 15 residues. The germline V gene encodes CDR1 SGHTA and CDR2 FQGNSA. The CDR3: CASSLVIAGHNEQFF. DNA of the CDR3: TGTGCCAGCAGCTTAGTGATAGCGGGCCACAATGAGCAGTTCTTC.

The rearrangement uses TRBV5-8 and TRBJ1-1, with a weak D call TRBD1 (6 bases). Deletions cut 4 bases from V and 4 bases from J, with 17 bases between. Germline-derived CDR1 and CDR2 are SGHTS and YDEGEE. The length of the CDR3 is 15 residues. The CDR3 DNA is TGTGCCAGCAGCCCCCAGGTGGCAGGGGTCACTGAAGCTTTCTTT. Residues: CASSPQVAGVTEAFF.

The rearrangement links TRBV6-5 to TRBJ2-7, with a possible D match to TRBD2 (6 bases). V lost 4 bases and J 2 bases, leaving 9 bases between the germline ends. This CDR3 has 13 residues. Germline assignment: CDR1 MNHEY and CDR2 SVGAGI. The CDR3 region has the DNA TGTGCCAGCAGTTCCCGGGGGACCTACGAGCAGTACTTC. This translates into CASSSRGTYEQYF.

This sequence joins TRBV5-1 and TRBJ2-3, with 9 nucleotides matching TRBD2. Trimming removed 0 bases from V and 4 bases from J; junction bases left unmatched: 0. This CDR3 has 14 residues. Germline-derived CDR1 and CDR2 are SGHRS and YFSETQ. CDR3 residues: CASSLGTSADTQYF. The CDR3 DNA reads TGCGCCAGCAGCTTGGGGACTAGCGCAGATACGCAGTATTTT. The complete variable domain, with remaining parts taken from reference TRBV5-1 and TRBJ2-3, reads KAGVTQTPRYLIKTRGQQVTLSCSPISGHRSVSWYQQTPGQGLQFLFEYFSETQRNKGNFPGRFSGRQFSNSRSEMNVSTLELGDSALYLCASSLGTSADTQYFGPGTRLTVL.

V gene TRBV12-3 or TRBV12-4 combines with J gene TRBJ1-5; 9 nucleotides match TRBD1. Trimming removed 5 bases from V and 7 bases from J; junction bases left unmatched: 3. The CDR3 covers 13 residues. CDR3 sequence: CASSRQGVQPQHF. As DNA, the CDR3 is TGTGCCAGCAGTCGACAGGGGGTCCAGCCCCAGCATTTT.

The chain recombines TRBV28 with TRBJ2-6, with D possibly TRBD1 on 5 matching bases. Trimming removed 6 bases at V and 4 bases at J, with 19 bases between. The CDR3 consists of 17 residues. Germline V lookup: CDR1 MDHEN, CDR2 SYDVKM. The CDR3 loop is CASSLDTAWAGANVLTF. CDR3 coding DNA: TGTGCCAGCAGCCTGGACACAGCCTGGGCGGGGGCCAACGTCCTGACTTTC.

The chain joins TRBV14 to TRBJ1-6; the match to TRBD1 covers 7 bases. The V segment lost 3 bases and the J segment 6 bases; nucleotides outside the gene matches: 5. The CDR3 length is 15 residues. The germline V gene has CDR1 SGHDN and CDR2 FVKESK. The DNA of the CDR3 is TGTGCCAGCAGCCAGAGCAGGGGGAGTAATTCACCCCTCCACTTT. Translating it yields CASSQSRGSNSPLHF.

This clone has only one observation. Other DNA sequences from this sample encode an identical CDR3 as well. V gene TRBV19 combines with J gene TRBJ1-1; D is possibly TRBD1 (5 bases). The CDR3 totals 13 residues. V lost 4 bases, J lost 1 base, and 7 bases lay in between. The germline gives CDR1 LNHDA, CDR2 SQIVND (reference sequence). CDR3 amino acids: CASSTTENTEAFF. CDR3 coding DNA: TGTGCCAGTAGTACGACAGAGAACACTGAAGCTTTCTTT.

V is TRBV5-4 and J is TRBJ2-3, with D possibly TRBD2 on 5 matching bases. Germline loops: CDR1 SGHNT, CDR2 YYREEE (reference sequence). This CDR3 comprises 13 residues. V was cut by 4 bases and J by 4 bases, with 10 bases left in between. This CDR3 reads CASSEDWADTQYF. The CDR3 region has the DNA TGTGCCAGCAGCGAGGACTGGGCAGATACGCAGTATTTT.

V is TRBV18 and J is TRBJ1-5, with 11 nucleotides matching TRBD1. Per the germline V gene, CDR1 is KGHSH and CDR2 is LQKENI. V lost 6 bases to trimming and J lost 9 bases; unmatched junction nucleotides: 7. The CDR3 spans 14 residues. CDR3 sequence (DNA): TGTGCCAGCTCGGACGGACAGGGGGCACGGCCCCAGCATTTT. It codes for CASSDGQGARPQHF.

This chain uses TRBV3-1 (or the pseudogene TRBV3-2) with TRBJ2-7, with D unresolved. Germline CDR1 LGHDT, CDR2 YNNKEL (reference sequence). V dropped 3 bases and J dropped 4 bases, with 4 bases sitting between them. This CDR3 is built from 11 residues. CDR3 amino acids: CASSQSYEQYF. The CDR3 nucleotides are TGTGCCAGCAGCCAGTCATACGAGCAGTACTTC.

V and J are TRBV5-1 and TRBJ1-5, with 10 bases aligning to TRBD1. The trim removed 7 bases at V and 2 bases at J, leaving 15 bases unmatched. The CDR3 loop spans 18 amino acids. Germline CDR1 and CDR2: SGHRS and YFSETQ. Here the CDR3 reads CASSPMGGGTGGNQPQHF. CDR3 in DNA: TGCGCCAGCTCTCCAATGGGCGGAGGGACAGGGGGCAATCAGCCCCAGCATTTT.

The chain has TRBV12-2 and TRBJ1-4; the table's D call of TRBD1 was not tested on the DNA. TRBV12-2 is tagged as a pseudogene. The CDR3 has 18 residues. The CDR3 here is CASRSGPGQGGKVEKLFF. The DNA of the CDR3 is TGTGCAAGTCGCTCCGGGCCGGGACAGGGGGGTAAAGTTGAAAAACTGTTTTTT.

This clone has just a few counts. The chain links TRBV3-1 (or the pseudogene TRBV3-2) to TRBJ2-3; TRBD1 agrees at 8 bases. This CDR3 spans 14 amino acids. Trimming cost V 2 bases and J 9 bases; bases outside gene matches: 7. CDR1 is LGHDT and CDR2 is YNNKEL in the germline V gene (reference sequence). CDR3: CASSQRYGQGTQYF. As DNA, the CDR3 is TGTGCCAGCAGCCAACGTTATGGACAGGGAACGCAGTATTTT.

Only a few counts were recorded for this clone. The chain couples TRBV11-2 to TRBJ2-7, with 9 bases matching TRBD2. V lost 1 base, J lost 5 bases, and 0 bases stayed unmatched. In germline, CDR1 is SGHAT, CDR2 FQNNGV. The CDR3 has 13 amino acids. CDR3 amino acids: CASSLGLADEQYF. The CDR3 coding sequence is TGTGCCAGCAGCTTAGGACTAGCGGACGAGCAGTACTTC.